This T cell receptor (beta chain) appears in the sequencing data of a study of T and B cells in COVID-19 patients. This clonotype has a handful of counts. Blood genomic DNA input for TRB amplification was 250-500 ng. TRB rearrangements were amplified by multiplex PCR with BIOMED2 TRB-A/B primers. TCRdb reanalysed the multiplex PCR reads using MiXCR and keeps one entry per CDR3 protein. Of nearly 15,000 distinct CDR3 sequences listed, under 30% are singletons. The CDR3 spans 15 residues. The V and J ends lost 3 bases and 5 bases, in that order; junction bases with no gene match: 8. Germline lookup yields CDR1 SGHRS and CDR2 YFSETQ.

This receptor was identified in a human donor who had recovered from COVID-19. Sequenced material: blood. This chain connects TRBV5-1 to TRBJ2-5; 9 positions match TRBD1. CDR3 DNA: TGCGCCAGCAGCTACGGACAGGGGAATGGGGAGACCCAGTACTTC. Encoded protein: CASSYGQGNGETQYF.